This T cell receptor (beta chain) was sequenced for a study of blood T cells in healthy people across ages (dated by TCRdb to the mid-2010s). With respect to the entire study: In model experiments, template switching captured roughly one uniquely barcoded TCR beta cDNA molecule for every two T cells. Age-related changes in TCR beta repertoire diversity were measured in the study by deep sequencing normalized with unique cDNA molecular identifiers. The donors were split into four age groups: young (average around 15 years), middle-aged (about 40), aged (more than 55) and long-lived (approximately 80). To avoid experimental bias, donors of different ages were spread randomly across the sequencing lanes. Two additional independent replicas of 1 million unique cDNA reads from the same blood draw were analyzed for two donors (one aged 18 to 29 and one aged 80 or older). The full study reports these points: As age increased, observed TCR beta diversity per million T cells dropped in a roughly linear way, and a significant reduction was already evident by age 40. Because donor CMV infection status was unknown, age-related changes in expanded clonotypes were potentially confounded. A strong correlation was found between observed TCR beta diversity and the percentage of naive T cells measured by flow cytometry. Because profiling used bulk unsorted PBMCs, naive and antigen-experienced compartments could not be compared conclusively. Estimates of total diversity from one million sequenced T cells were regarded as lower bounds and underestimates. Compared with the aged group, the long-lived group had more naive CD4+ T cells, fewer expanded clones and increased TCR diversity, suggesting age selection.

Library construction relied on 5' RACE. Sequencing relied on an Illumina HiSeq 2500. The second PCR ran for roughly 6 to 11 cycles and used a J-beta primer mix along with a sample-barcoded 5' primer. A unique molecular identifier was introduced onto each TCR beta cDNA molecule by a template-switch 5' adaptor carrying 12 random nucleotides. Each sample yielded at least 2.5 million CDR3-containing paired-end reads. The Mint cDNA synthesis kit, primed by a TRBC-specific oligonucleotide, was used to synthesize first-strand cDNA from all RNA. After uracil-DNA glycosylase treatment, a first 18-cycle PCR used universal primers M1SS and BC2_uni_R on all cDNA. The published analysis was carried out like this. Normalization of each sample was performed by random selection of 1 million high-quality reads, each carrying a distinct molecular identifier. Reads sharing molecular identifiers were discarded rather than binned into consensus sequences. MiTCR, set to a Q25 quality threshold and the strictest error-elimination algorithm, was used for CDR3 identification, clonotype clustering and error correction. A nonparametric unseen species model using Euler transformation provided a lower-bound estimate of total TCR beta diversity. Clones were called with MiXCR by TCRdb after fastp trimmed the public reads at Q25, and only in-frame beta chains were retained. Here each entry gathers all rows of one CDR3 protein and keeps the most common genes and DNA. The V and J calls were not made by the authors but by TCRdb's processing. This sample is represented by over 1.5 million distinct CDR3 sequences; roughly 50% of them were singletons. The ten top clones hold over 2% of the sample.

Only a few counts were recorded for this clonotype. Its specific antigen is unknown. Base-call qualities are not available, and no considerably larger clone is one nucleotide away. Donors were under 40 systemically healthy Caucasian individuals from Russia aged about 6 to 100 years. Around 9.7 milliliters of peripheral blood were collected from each donor into EDTA-treated Vacutainer tubes. Ficoll-Paque density-gradient centrifugation was used to isolate PBMCs, with at least 6 million obtained per sample. Trizol reagent was used to extract total RNA from the PBMCs, yielding at least 6 micrograms per sample. For every donor, flow cytometry on a PBMC aliquot measured the percentage of naive CD45RAhigh/CD27high T cells. The germline V gene yields MNHEY for CDR1 and SVGAGI for CDR2. V and J lose 3 bases and 3 bases, and a span of 6 bases separates them. From cysteine to phenylalanine, the CDR3 is 13 amino acids long. Of the read, only the CDR3 DNA is kept; its 39 bases are in frame from base 1.

The sequenced material came from blood. The V and J genes are TRBV6-5 and TRBJ1-5; no D gene is confidently identified. The receptor was derived from a middle-aged woman in good health. The CDR3 loop reads CASSYGNNQPQHF. The DNA is as follows: TGTGCCAGCAGTTATGGGAACAATCAGCCCCAGCATTTT.